This passage covers 31 T cell receptor beta chains from one sample sequenced in a study of T cell responses to AZD1222 COVID-19 vaccine. Repertoires were generated with immunoSEQ multiplex PCR, while TCRdb's copy carries only in-frame clones and drops some. The sample holds 100,000 or so clones, 85% to 90% seen once. The material sequenced was peripheral blood, taken on day 0 of AZD1222 vaccination. The receptor set was obtained from an adult in good health.

The V call is TRBV3-1 (or the pseudogene TRBV3-2), the J call TRBJ2-7; D may correspond to TRBD1 or TRBD2 (5 bases each). The CDR3 length is 14 residues. Germline V gene sequence: CDR1 LGHDT, CDR2 YNNKEL (reference sequence). V was trimmed by 1 base and J by 5 bases, leaving 12 bases between them. CDR3 residues: CASSQGGGSHEQYF. The CDR3 nucleotides are TGTGCCAGCAGCCAAGGGGGCGGGTCCCACGAGCAGTACTTC.

V usage is TRBV6-5 and J usage is TRBJ1-1, with D tentatively TRBD1 (5 bases). CDR3 length equals 14 residues. V lost 7 bases and J lost 1, with 13 bases in between. Germline V CDR1 and CDR2: MNHEY, SVGAGI. The CDR3 region is CASTGEDTNTEAFF. Written as DNA, the CDR3 is TGTGCCAGCACCGGAGAGGACACGAACACTGAAGCTTTCTTT.

This clone was observed a single time. The rearrangement joins TRBV11-3 to TRBJ2-7, with TRBD2 identical over 14 bases. After removal of 7 bases from V and 2 bases from J, the junction contained 10 bases not matched to a gene. The CDR3 consists of 17 residues. The germline V gene encodes CDR1 SGHNT and CDR2 YENEEA. The CDR3 nucleotides read TGTGCCAGCACCATCGGACTAGCGGGAGGAGGGACCTACGAGCAGTACTTC. Protein sequence: CASTIGLAGGGTYEQYF.

The chain combines TRBV5-6 with TRBJ2-1; TRBD1 aligns across 9 bases. The CDR3 sequence is 14 residues long. The V segment lost 4 bases and the J segment 5 bases; nucleotides outside the gene matches: 4. The germline gives CDR1 SGHDT, CDR2 YYEEEE. The CDR3 loop reads CASSGQGPNNEQFF. As DNA, the CDR3 is TGTGCCAGCAGCGGACAGGGGCCCAACAATGAGCAGTTCTTC.

This chain connects TRBV5-8 to TRBJ1-2; D possibly corresponds to TRBD1 (6 bases). Per the germline V gene, CDR1 is SGHTS and CDR2 is YDEGEE. V gave up 0 bases and J gave up 2 bases, with 11 bases separating them. This CDR3 spans 15 amino acids. The CDR3 DNA follows: TGTGCCAGCAGCTTGGCGACAGGTCGGAACTATGGCTACACCTTC. Residues: CASSLATGRNYGYTF. Drawing the rest from reference TRBV5-8 and TRBJ1-2, the complete variable domain is EAGVTQSPTHLIKTRGQQATLRCSPISGHTSVYWYQQALGLGLQFLLWYDEGEERNRGNFPPRFSGRQFPNYSSELNVNALELEDSALYLCASSLATGRNYGYTFGSGTRLTVV.

The gene calls are TRBV7-6 and TRBJ2-7; 8 nucleotides agree with TRBD2. The V gene's germline CDR1 is SGHVS and CDR2 FNYEAQ. V lost 1 base, J lost 6 bases, and 8 bases stayed unmatched. There are 15 residues in the CDR3. This CDR3 reads CASSLGAGGAFEQYF. In DNA, the CDR3 is TGTGCCAGCAGCTTAGGGGCGGGAGGCGCATTCGAGCAGTACTTC.

The rearrangement joins TRBV3-1 (or the pseudogene TRBV3-2) to TRBJ2-7; 14 nucleotides align to TRBD2. This CDR3 spans 15 amino acids. With V trimmed by 4 bases and J by 4 bases, 3 bases remained unmatched. Germline V gene data show CDR1 as LGHDT and CDR2 as YNNKEL (reference sequence). CDR3: CASSPRLAGGYEQYF. The CDR3, as DNA: TGTGCCAGCAGCCCACGACTAGCGGGAGGGTACGAGCAGTACTTC.

This chain joins TRBV5-1 and TRBJ2-3, with D tentatively TRBD2 (5 bases). The CDR3 is made up of 15 amino acids. The germline V and J ends were trimmed by 3 bases and 2 bases, with 13 bases remaining between them. CDR1 SGHRS and CDR2 YFSETQ come from the germline V gene. Here the CDR3 DNA reads TGCGCCAGCAGCTCACTAGTGGGGAACACAGATACGCAGTATTTT. Protein product: CASSSLVGNTDTQYF.

The chain couples TRBV11-3 to TRBJ2-2, with 8 bases matching TRBD1. From germline, CDR1 is SGHNT and CDR2 YENEEA. This CDR3 has 19 amino acids. V was clipped by 2 bases and J by 3 bases; unmatched bases: 14. The CDR3: CASSLRILGQGSHTGELFF. The CDR3, as DNA: TGTGCCAGCAGCTTACGGATACTAGGACAGGGAAGTCACACCGGGGAGCTGTTTTTT.

This clone was seen only once. The gene calls are TRBV6-4 and TRBJ2-1; D is unclear. The CDR3 loop spans 15 amino acids. Per germline, CDR1 MRHNA and CDR2 SNTAGT. V was clipped by 3 bases and J by 2 bases, with 11 bases between them. As DNA, the CDR3 is TGTGCCAGCAGTGAGTCAGACCACCCCTACAATGAGCAGTTCTTC. It yields the protein CASSESDHPYNEQFF.

The rearrangement links TRBV27 to TRBJ2-1, with 14 bases identical to TRBD2. Germline V gene lookup returns CDR1 MNHEY and CDR2 SMNVEV (reference sequence). Losses at the gene ends were 6 bases for V and 4 bases for J; bases not matched to a gene: 2. The CDR3 length is 15 residues. The CDR3 protein is CASRGLAGDYNEQFF. CDR3 bases: TGTGCCAGCAGGGGACTAGCGGGAGATTACAATGAGCAGTTCTTC.

The chain has TRBV9 and TRBJ2-3, with D perhaps TRBD2 (5 bases). Germline-derived CDR1 and CDR2 are SGDLS and YYNGEE. There are 16 residues in the CDR3. Trimming took off 0 bases at V and 1 base at J, with 12 bases between the two ends. CDR3 protein: CASSVGPRAGTDTQYF. For the CDR3, the DNA is TGTGCCAGCAGCGTAGGCCCCCGAGCGGGCACAGATACGCAGTATTTT.

J is TRBJ2-2 and V is TRBV2; the match to TRBD2 covers 7 bases. Germline lookup yields CDR1 SNHLY and CDR2 FYNNEI. Trimming removed 5 bases from V and 11 bases from J; junction bases left unmatched: 14. The CDR3 length is 15 residues. The CDR3 sequence is CASSPLPRGSIELFF. CDR3 nucleotides: TGTGCCAGCAGTCCCTTGCCCCGCGGGAGTATCGAGCTGTTTTTT.

The rearrangement joins TRBV12-1 to TRBJ1-2. TRBV12-1 is noted as a pseudogene. The CDR3 sequence is 18 residues long. CDR3 amino acids: CASSPGGAGGRANYGYTF. Written as DNA, the CDR3 is TGTGCCAGCAGCCCCGGGGGGGCAGGGGGCAGGGCTAACTATGGCTACACCTTC.

The V call is TRBV7-2, the J call TRBJ2-5; the match to TRBD2 covers 10 bases. This CDR3 is built from 13 residues. The germline gives CDR1 SGHTA, CDR2 FQGNSA. V was clipped by 5 bases and J by 4 bases; unmatched bases: 1. CDR3 protein: CASSASGRETQYF. CDR3 nucleotide sequence: TGTGCCAGCAGCGCTAGCGGGAGAGAGACCCAGTACTTC.

The genes are TRBV9 and TRBJ2-2; D is tentatively TRBD1 or TRBD2 (6 bases each). CDR1 and CDR2 from the germline V gene are SGDLS and YYNGEE. With 6 bases removed from V and 7 bases from J, the gap between germline ends came to 13 bases. This CDR3 region has 13 residues. For the CDR3, the DNA is TGTGCCAGCACGAGGGGGGAGTTCGGGGAGCTGTTTTTT. It encodes CASTRGEFGELFF.

The chain is built from TRBV5-1 and TRBJ2-6; 7 nucleotides match TRBD2. The germline gives CDR1 SGHRS, CDR2 YFSETQ. The CDR3 has 18 residues. The trim removed 9 bases at V and 0 bases at J, leaving 15 bases unmatched. The CDR3 reads CATRPLTSAASGANVLTF. The DNA of the CDR3 is TGCGCCACCCGCCCCCTTACTAGCGCCGCCTCTGGGGCCAACGTCCTGACTTTC.

This chain joins TRBV7-9 and TRBJ2-1; 7 bases align to TRBD2. The CDR3 spans 12 residues. Losses at the gene ends were 0 bases for V and 15 bases for J; bases not matched to a gene: 5. The V gene's germline CDR1 is SEHNR and CDR2 FQNEAQ (reference sequence). The CDR3 bases are TGTGCCAGCAGCTTAGCGACTAGCCCCCCGTTCTTC. Translating it yields CASSLATSPPFF. Full variable domain (rest looked up from reference TRBV7-9 and TRBJ2-1): DTGVSQNPRHKITKRGQNVTFRCDPISEHNRLYWYRQTLGQGPEFLTYFQNEAQLEKSRLLSDRFSAERPKGSFSTLEIQRTEQGDSAMYLCASSLATSPPFFGPGTRLTVL.

The V call is TRBV6-1, the J call TRBJ2-5; D not certain. The V end lost 3 bases, the J end lost 3 bases, and 11 bases lay between the germline ends. Germline V gives CDR1 MNHNS, CDR2 SASEGT. The CDR3 contains 14 residues. CDR3 loop: CASSDVADKETQYF. The CDR3 DNA reads TGTGCCAGCAGTGATGTGGCAGATAAAGAGACCCAGTACTTC.

This chain joins TRBV30 and TRBJ2-3; TRBD2 matches 7 bases. The CDR3 runs 13 residues. CDR1 is GTSNPN, CDR2 SVGIG, per germline (reference sequence). V was pared by 0 bases and J by 6 bases, with 3 bases of the junction left unmatched. The CDR3 reads CAWSVRRGDTQYF. DNA of the CDR3: TGTGCCTGGAGTGTAAGGCGGGGGGATACGCAGTATTTT.

The rearrangement uses TRBV5-1 and TRBJ1-1; 12 bases fit TRBD1. Germline CDR1 SGHRS, CDR2 YFSETQ. CDR3 size: 19 residues. The ends lost 2 bases at V and 4 bases at J; junction bases unmatched: 15. CDR3 protein: CASSFGVPGQGAGGTEAFF. In DNA, the CDR3 is TGCGCCAGCAGCTTTGGAGTGCCGGGACAGGGGGCAGGTGGCACTGAAGCTTTCTTT.

This rearrangement joins TRBV7-2 to TRBJ1-3, with D possibly matching TRBD1 (5 bases). The V and J ends lost 2 bases and 4 bases respectively, with 9 bases between them. CDR1 is SGHTA, CDR2 FQGNSA, per germline. The CDR3 has 14 residues. The CDR3 DNA is TGTGCCAGCAGCTTATTCCAGGGAGGAAACACCATATATTTT. Translating gives CASSLFQGGNTIYF.

CDR3 bases: TGTGCCAGCAGCTTGGGGGTCGGGGGAGGAGGCAATCAGCCCCAGCATTTT. It codes for CASSLGVGGGGNQPQHF. This chain uses TRBV7-8 with TRBJ1-5; D may be TRBD1 (5 bases). Looked up from germline, CDR1 is SGHVS and CDR2 is FQNEAQ. The CDR3 has 17 amino acids. Trimming shortened V by 3 bases and J by 2 bases, and 17 bases separated the two germline ends. Drawing the rest from reference TRBV7-8 and TRBJ1-5, the complete variable domain is GAGVSQSPRYKVAKRGQDVALRCDPISGHVSLFWYQQALGQGPEFLTYFQNEAQLDKSGLPSDRFFAERPEGSVSTLKIQRTQQEDSAVYLCASSLGVGGGGNQPQHFGDGTRLSIL.

The chain employs TRBV19 and TRBJ1-2, with 7 bases that match TRBD1. V gave up 9 bases and J gave up 4 bases; unmatched junction bases: 11. Germline CDR1 and CDR2: LNHDA and SQIVND (reference sequence). The CDR3 has 14 residues. CDR3 sequence (DNA): TGTGCCAGCTGGGACAGACAATTTTTCTATGGCTACACCTTC. As protein: CASWDRQFFYGYTF. The entire variable domain, with the rest obtained from reference TRBV19 and TRBJ1-2, is as follows: DGGITQSPKYLFRKEGQNVTLSCEQNLNHDAMYWYRQDPGQGLRLIYYSQIVNDFQKGDIAEGYSVSREKKESFPLTVTSAQKNPTAFYLCASWDRQFFYGYTFGSGTRLTVV.

In its sample, this clone was seen a few times. The V and J genes are TRBV5-4 and TRBJ2-2; D possibly corresponds to TRBD2 (6 bases). CDR3 length: 14 amino acids. Trimming cost V 0 bases and J 3 bases, with 6 bases left between them. Germline CDR1 reads SGHNT; CDR2 reads YYREEE (reference sequence). The CDR3 protein is CASSLGGDTGELFF. In DNA form, the CDR3 reads TGTGCCAGCAGCTTGGGGGGGGACACCGGGGAGCTGTTTTTT.

The chain links TRBV9 to TRBJ2-6; D may be TRBD1 or TRBD2 (5 bases each). Germline V gene data show CDR1 as SGDLS and CDR2 as YYNGEE. This CDR3 has 19 amino acids. Trimming removed 0 bases from V and 0 bases from J, with 16 bases in between. CDR3 coding DNA: TGTGCCAGCAGCGTAGACGGGGCCCCTGGGGCCTCTGGGGCCAACGTCCTGACTTTC. It encodes CASSVDGAPGASGANVLTF.

The gene calls are TRBV5-5 and TRBJ2-2; 11 bases agree with TRBD2. CDR3 length equals 15 residues. V lost 4 bases and J lost 4; bases outside the gene matches: 3. CDR1 SGHKS and CDR2 YYEKEE come from the germline V gene (reference sequence). The chain's CDR3 is CASSISGRVTGELFF. CDR3 DNA: TGTGCCAGCAGCATTAGCGGGAGGGTCACCGGGGAGCTGTTTTTT.

J is TRBJ1-5 and V is TRBV3-1 (or the pseudogene TRBV3-2); D is unresolved. V lost 4 bases, J lost 2 bases, and 15 bases lay in between. Germline CDR1 LGHDT, CDR2 YNNKEL (reference sequence). The CDR3 sequence is 16 residues long. CDR3: CASSLGWLSGNQPQHF. For the CDR3, the DNA is TGTGCCAGCAGCCTCGGTTGGCTCTCGGGCAATCAGCCCCAGCATTTT.

V gene TRBV11-1 combines with J gene TRBJ2-5; D remains unclear. The CDR3 covers 12 residues. In germline, CDR1 is SGHAT, CDR2 FQDESV (reference sequence). V lost 3 bases to trimming and J lost 5 bases, with 7 bases between them. CDR3 in DNA: TGTGCCAGCAGCTTGACGAGGGAGACCCAGTACTTC. Translation gives CASSLTRETQYF.

The chain has TRBV4-3 and TRBJ2-3; no clear D gene. Trimming removed 2 bases from V and 4 bases from J, with 7 bases in between. CDR1 and CDR2 (germline): LGHNA, YSLEER. The CDR3 totals 13 residues. The CDR3 is CASSQRRADTQYF. CDR3 nucleotide sequence: TGCGCCAGCAGCCAACGGAGAGCAGATACGCAGTATTTT.

V usage is TRBV2 and J usage is TRBJ1-6; possible D gene TRBD1, 5 bases. CDR1 and CDR2 (germline): SNHLY, FYNNEI. There are 14 residues in the CDR3. V lost 8 bases, J lost 5 bases, and 13 bases lay in between. The CDR3 here is CASEGRLDNSPLHF. The CDR3 DNA sequence: TGTGCCAGCGAGGGACGGTTAGATAATTCACCCCTCCACTTT.